A single sample is the source of the 22 T cell receptor beta chains below, sequenced in a study of T-cell memory formation after mild COVID-19. From the 5' RACE reads, TCRdb called clonotypes with MiXCR, one entry per CDR3 protein. This table has hundreds of thousands of distinct CDR3 sequences, around 18% appearing once. Input material: PBMCs or a T cell subset sorted from them (not recorded which). The source is an adult woman who had mild COVID-19 (a few samples of this study predate the infection). Cell type and time point are not known.

The chain uses TRBV6-5 and TRBJ2-7; TRBD2 agrees at 11 bases. The CDR3 consists of 16 residues. V was pared by 0 bases and J by 3 bases, with 4 bases of the junction left unmatched. The germline CDR1 and CDR2 sequences are MNHEY and SVGAGI. DNA for the CDR3: TGTGCCAGCAGTTACTCGGGAACTAGCGGGAGCTACGAGCAGTACTTC. Translation: CASSYSGTSGSYEQYF.

The chain employs TRBV7-2 and TRBJ2-3, with D possibly TRBD2 on 6 matching bases. Between the trimmed V and J ends, which lost 5 bases and 2 bases, there was a span of 14 bases. The germline gives CDR1 SGHTA, CDR2 FQGNSA. The CDR3 is 15 amino acids. CDR3 bases: TGTGCCAGCAGCACCTGGGGGGACTCCACAGATACGCAGTATTTT. Translated: CASSTWGDSTDTQYF.

The chain has TRBV7-9 and TRBJ2-7; maybe TRBD1 (5 bases). Germline CDR1 SEHNR, CDR2 FQNEAQ (reference sequence). Between the trimmed V and J ends, which lost 5 bases and 0 bases, there was a span of 17 bases. This CDR3 comprises 16 residues. CDR3 in DNA: TGTGCCAGCAGCCCGAGTCAGGGAACTCCCTCCTACGAGCAGTACTTC. Protein sequence: CASSPSQGTPSYEQYF.

This clonotype was counted only a few times. The chain is built from TRBV7-9 and TRBJ1-1; D unresolved. The length of the CDR3 is 13 residues. CDR1 and CDR2 from the germline V gene are SEHNR and FQNEAQ (reference sequence). V lost 0 bases to trimming and J lost 7 bases, with 9 bases between them. The DNA of the CDR3 is TGTGCCAGCAGCTTAGCGGTGGCCCGTGAAGCTTTCTTT. Protein sequence: CASSLAVAREAFF.

The genes are TRBV4-3 and TRBJ2-6; 14 bases fit TRBD2. Germline CDR1 LGHNA, CDR2 YSLEER. The V gene end was trimmed by 1 base and the J gene end by 2 bases; junction bases not matched to a gene: 10. CDR3 size: 21 residues. The CDR3 DNA reads TGCGCCAGCAGCCAAGCTAGGGCGGGGACTAGCGGGAGCCCTGGGGCCAACGTCCTGACTTTC. This codes for CASSQARAGTSGSPGANVLTF.

This clonotype came up a few times. The J gene is TRBJ2-3, the V gene TRBV7-2; maybe TRBD1 (6 bases). Trimming cost V 4 bases and J 2 bases, with 19 bases left between them. Germline V gives CDR1 SGHTA, CDR2 FQGNSA. This CDR3 region has 17 residues. As DNA, the CDR3 is TGTGCCAGCAGCTCCTCGACAGGTTCCCTAAACACAGATACGCAGTATTTT. This codes for CASSSSTGSLNTDTQYF.

This clonotype was observed a few times. The gene calls are TRBV6-5 and TRBJ1-1, with a tentative D call TRBD1 (5 bases). CDR1 and CDR2 (germline): MNHEY, SVGAGI. The CDR3 consists of 11 residues. V was pared by 7 bases and J by 3 bases, with 6 bases between. The CDR3 spells CASTRDTEAFF. CDR3 nucleotide sequence: TGTGCCAGCACCAGGGACACTGAAGCTTTCTTT.

The chain uses TRBV7-8 and TRBJ2-2, with 10 positions matching TRBD1. Germline V CDR1 and CDR2: SGHVS, FQNEAQ. The CDR3 spans 15 residues. V lost 5 bases, J lost 7 bases, and 7 bases stayed unmatched. DNA of the CDR3: TGTGCCAGCAGCCATAGACAGGGGGCGATCGGGGAGCTGTTTTTT. Protein product: CASSHRQGAIGELFF.

The chain employs TRBV6-5 and TRBJ1-1, with D perhaps TRBD1 (5 bases). This CDR3 contains 14 residues. In germline, CDR1 is MNHEY, CDR2 SVGAGI. Trimming stripped 6 bases from V and 4 bases from J, with 15 bases between. CDR3 DNA: TGTGCCAGCAGCAAAATGACAGTTTTCACTGAAGCTTTCTTT. Protein: CASSKMTVFTEAFF.

The chain has TRBV7-6 and TRBJ2-3; the match to TRBD1 covers 9 bases. The CDR3 extends over 14 amino acids. V was clipped by 5 bases and J by 4 bases; unmatched bases: 4. The germline V gene encodes CDR1 SGHVS and CDR2 FNYEAQ. Here the CDR3 reads CASSRTGGADTQYF. Written as DNA, the CDR3 is TGTGCCAGCAGCCGTACAGGGGGCGCAGATACGCAGTATTTT. The variable domain in full, completed from reference TRBV7-6 and TRBJ2-3, reads GAGVSQSPRYKVTKRGQDVALRCDPISGHVSLYWYRQALGQGPEFLTYFNYEAQQDKSGLPNDRFSAERPEGSISTLTIQRTEQRDSAMYRCASSRTGGADTQYFGPGTRLTVL.

The chain has TRBV15 and TRBJ2-3; 8 positions match TRBD2. J lost 6 bases, V lost 0 bases, and 11 bases had no gene match. The germline gives CDR1 LNHNV, CDR2 YYDKDF (reference sequence). The CDR3 length is 17 residues. In DNA form, the CDR3 reads TGTGCCACCAGCAGAGATTTGAACGGGGGGGCGTCGGATACGCAGTATTTT. Its translation is CATSRDLNGGASDTQYF.

This clonotype was recorded a few times. The genes are TRBV10-3 and TRBJ2-1, with D possibly TRBD1 on 7 matching bases. The germline gives CDR1 ENHRY, CDR2 SYGVKD. V lost 8 bases, J lost 8 bases, and 13 bases lay in between. CDR3 length: 12 amino acids. This CDR3 is CAIGQGGDEQFF. CDR3 nucleotides: TGTGCCATCGGGCAGGGGGGCGATGAGCAGTTCTTC.

The V and J genes are TRBV7-8 and TRBJ2-1, with 8 bases fitting TRBD2. Germline V gene data show CDR1 as SGHVS and CDR2 as FQNEAQ. The CDR3 length is 16 residues. V gave up 1 base and J gave up 5 bases; unmatched junction bases: 7. CDR3 sequence: CASSLVGSGDNNEQFF. DNA of the CDR3: TGTGCCAGCAGCTTAGTTGGTAGCGGGGATAACAATGAGCAGTTCTTC.

A few counts support this clonotype. This chain uses TRBV29-1 with TRBJ2-2; maybe TRBD1 (6 bases). The CDR3 is 15 amino acids. Germline V gives CDR1 SQVTM, CDR2 ANQGSEA. V was cut by 2 bases and J by 5 bases, with 15 bases left in between. As DNA, the CDR3 is TGCAGCGTTGAATCCCTGGGGGCGCGGACCGGGGAGCTGTTTTTT. It encodes CSVESLGARTGELFF.

With respect to this clonotype: The junction differs from germline at one of its ends, possibly a read error. This chain links TRBV27 with TRBJ2-1; D unclear. The germline V gene encodes CDR1 MNHEY and CDR2 SMNVEV (reference sequence). CDR3 size: 11 residues. The CDR3 protein is CASILGYEQFF. The CDR3 region has the DNA TGTGCCAGCATTTTAGGGTATGAGCAGTTCTTC.

This clonotype showed up just a few times. The V call is TRBV12-3 or TRBV12-4, the J call TRBJ2-6; possible D gene TRBD1, 5 bases. V lost 6 bases and J 0 bases, leaving 9 bases between the germline ends. There are 15 residues in the CDR3. This chain's CDR3 is CASSWTPSGANVLTF. The CDR3 region has the DNA TGTGCCAGCAGCTGGACACCCTCTGGGGCCAACGTCCTGACTTTC.

This clonotype was seen a handful of times. CDR3: CSTPRGLNEKLFF. CDR3 bases: TGCAGTACGCCACGGGGCTTGAATGAAAAACTGTTTTTT. The rearrangement uses TRBV20-1 and TRBJ1-4, with D perhaps TRBD1 (5 bases). Deletions cut 8 bases from V and 5 bases from J, with 15 bases between. Germline lookup yields CDR1 DFQATT and CDR2 SNEGSKA (reference sequence). This CDR3 has 13 amino acids.

V and J are TRBV16 and TRBJ2-1; no reliable D call. This CDR3 is built from 15 residues. The germline V gene has CDR1 KGHSY and CDR2 FQNENV. Trimming stripped 2 bases from V and 3 bases from J, with 11 bases between. CDR3 sequence reads: CASSQAAKNYNEQFF. The DNA for the CDR3 is TGTGCCAGCAGCCAAGCTGCCAAAAACTACAATGAGCAGTTCTTC.

The V and J genes are TRBV28 and TRBJ2-3; tentatively, D is TRBD1 or TRBD2 (6 bases each). Germline V lookup: CDR1 MDHEN, CDR2 SYDVKM. The CDR3 runs 17 residues. V lost 5 bases and J lost 8, with 26 bases in between. The DNA for the CDR3 is TGTGCCAGCAGTAGTTCCGGGACACTGGGGCAGCGGGCTACGCAGTATTTT. Residues: CASSSSGTLGQRATQYF.

Written as DNA, the CDR3 is TGTGCCAGCAGTGAGGCGCTAGCGGGAGCCTACGAGCAGTACTTC. It yields the protein CASSEALAGAYEQYF. The chain joins TRBV6-1 to TRBJ2-7; 10 bases are a match to TRBD2. The ends lost 3 bases at V and 2 bases at J; junction bases unmatched: 4. The CDR3 runs 15 residues. In germline, CDR1 is MNHNS, CDR2 SASEGT.

This chain joins TRBV9 and TRBJ2-1, with TRBD2 as a possible D gene (6 bases). This CDR3 is built from 15 residues. Looked up from germline, CDR1 is SGDLS and CDR2 is YYNGEE. V lost 4 bases to trimming and J lost 4 bases, with 15 bases between them. DNA of the CDR3: TGTGCCAGCAGCACAGCCGGGACTGAGTACAATGAGCAGTTCTTC. Protein product: CASSTAGTEYNEQFF.

This clonotype showed up just a few times. The chain carries TRBV7-9 and TRBJ2-7; D unresolved. V was clipped by 0 bases and J by 0 bases, with 12 bases between them. There are 16 residues in the CDR3. Germline V CDR1 and CDR2: SEHNR, FQNEAQ (reference sequence). CDR3 DNA sequence: TGTGCCAGCAGCTTAGCTCGCAGATTAAGCTCCTACGAGCAGTACTTC. It translates to CASSLARRLSSYEQYF.